This TCR beta chain was documented in a study of blood T cell repertoires in COVID-19. Background on the study: The analysed material was cDNA or gDNA that came from T cells, B-cell-depleted T cells, or PBMCs.

CDR1 LNHDA and CDR2 SQIVND come from the germline V gene (reference sequence). Trimming removed 3 bases at V and 0 bases at J, with 12 bases between. The CDR3 totals 15 residues. Clones were sequenced by immunoSEQ multiplex PCR, and TCRdb holds only the in-frame ones, with some missing. Here the sample spans about 210,000 clones, roughly 87% being singletons. The source is a man aged 18 to 29 with acute COVID-19. Specimen: PBMCs or T cells enriched from blood (not recorded which). The chain combines TRBV19 with TRBJ2-7; possibly TRBD1 for D (6 bases). The CDR3 nucleotides read TGTGCCAGTAGTATCCGGGACAAGAGCTCCTACGAGCAGTACTTC. It yields the protein CASSIRDKSSYEQYF.